This T cell receptor (beta chain) derives from a study of T cell responses to AZD1222 COVID-19 vaccine. This clone was found once. Sequencing was performed with immunoSEQ multiplex PCR; in TCRdb, only in-frame clones are kept and a portion is missing. Of 90,000 to 100,000 clones in the sample, approximately 90% were seen once. The CDR3 spans 15 residues. Trimming pared 0 bases from V and 3 bases from J, leaving 9 bases between. This clonotype originated in an adult in good health. V usage is TRBV5-3 and J usage is TRBJ2-2, with TRBD2 as a possible D gene (6 bases). TRBV5-3 is an ORF, with its function uncertain. Specimen: peripheral blood, collected on day 0 of AZD1222 vaccination. The CDR3 here is CARSLVGRDTGELFF. The CDR3 nucleotides are TGTGCCAGAAGCTTGGTCGGGAGAGACACCGGGGAGCTGTTTTTT.